This TCR beta chain is drawn from a study of Ad26.COV2.S vaccination and SARS-CoV-2 variants (dated by TCRdb to the early 2020s). With respect to the entire study: Vaccine-arm donors came from COV1001, a multicentre, randomized, double-blind, placebo-controlled phase I-IIa trial of Ad26.COV2.S in healthy adults. A total of approximately 30 samples were included in the TCR-sequenced set, comprising approximately 20 Ad26.COV2.S vaccine recipients, 5 placebo recipients and 8 SARS-CoV-2 convalescent individuals. The specificity and breadth of SARS-CoV-2-reactive T cell receptors after Ad26.COV2.S vaccination were assessed by TCRbeta repertoire sequencing. Investigators remained blinded to trial group allocation during experiments and outcome assessment. Trial participants were randomized into five groups of five, in which low-dose or high-dose Ad26.COV2.S was given once or twice, or placebo was given on both occasions. Ad26.COV2.S was administered intramuscularly at 5 x 10^10 or 1 x 10^11 viral particles, either as a single shot or as two shots given 56 days apart.

On this clone itself: Its antigen is not yet known. Base qualities are not recorded, but no much larger clone differs from it by a single base.

The trim is 5 bases for V and 9 bases for J, with a gap of 17 bases between the germline ends. Spanning cysteine to phenylalanine, the CDR3 consists of 14 amino acids. Only the CDR3 region is kept as DNA, spanning 42 bases read in frame from base 1. In the germline V gene, CDR1 corresponds to SNHLY and CDR2 to FYNNEI. The treatment or condition label, as the study defines it: around 19 received Ad26.COV2.S at low or high dose, single or two shots; about 5 received placebo; per-sample allocation not given. Repertoires of vaccine and placebo recipients were sequenced from samples collected on day 63 after the first injection. Between 29 July and 7 August 2020, Cohort 1b enrolled some 25 adults aged 18-55 years at one site in Boston, USA. Ad26.COV2.S was a replication-incompetent adenovirus type 26 vector expressing a prefusion-stabilized SARS-CoV-2 spike protein from the original Wuhan strain. The immunoSEQ Assay was the method used to sequence TCRbeta CDR3 regions. After extraction, genomic DNA underwent amplification by bias-controlled multiplex PCR, followed by high-throughput sequencing. Processing in the source paper ran as follows. To quantify the absolute abundance of each unique TCRbeta CDR3 region, sequences were collapsed and filtered. T cell fraction was estimated by normalizing TCRbeta template counts to usable DNA, with usable DNA measured through amplification of reference genes found in all nucleated cells. Repertoire TCRs were annotated as SARS-CoV-2-specific by exact matching of V gene, CDR3 amino acid sequence and J gene to a known reactive TCR set. The reference SARS-CoV-2 TCR set was obtained from MIRA and was filtered for enrichment in COVID-19-positive ImmuneCODE repertoires, whereby public or cross-reactive TCRs were removed. Based on the MIRA antigens, annotated TCRs were further analysed at the level of specific ORF or position within ORF. Breadth was defined as annotated unique rearrangements over total unique productive rearrangements; depth was the summed frequency of those rearrangements. Two-sided Wilcoxon rank-sum tests were applied when comparing TCR breadth between groups. Entries here come from immuneACCESS through TCRdb and include only in-frame sequences with V and J called. Some clones fail to appear in such tables; in the studies checked, an unresolved V gene covers under half of the shortfall, and the cause of the remainder is unknown. The DNA was the basis for D and trimming; V, J and clone size are from that table. This sample is represented by about 320,000 clones; roughly 86% of them were singletons. More than 1.5% of the sample is in the top ten clones.

What the authors observed across the whole study: Ad26.COV2.S recipients had higher spike-specific TCR breadth than placebo recipients (P = 0.0014). Comparable non-spike TCR breadth was observed between vaccine and placebo recipients, consistent with only spike being contained in the vaccine. After vaccination, substantial breadth of spike-specific CD8+ and CD4+ T cell responses was reported. The study was not powered to compare responses between vaccine doses or regimens. The authors noted that the TCR breadth and depth analyses may have underestimated total T cell responses.

The sample here was peripheral blood, taken in a trial of Ad26.COV2.S vaccine versus placebo. The sequence links TRBV2 to TRBJ2-1; the D segment may tentatively be TRBD1 or TRBD2, each giving 5 matched bases. The TCR originated in a person aged 18-65 years who received the Ad26.COV2.S COVID-19 vaccine or a placebo. The CDR3 has the sequence CASSRTLPGTEQFF. The DNA sequence follows: TGTGCCAGCAGTCGAACTTTACCGGGGACTGAGCAGTTCTTC. Joined to the reference TRBV2 and TRBJ2-1 proteins, this CDR3 gives the full variable domain: EPEVTQTPSHQVTQMGQEVILRCVPISNHLYFYWYRQILGQKVEFLVSFYNNEISEKSEIFDDQFSVERPDGSNFTLKIRSTKLEDSAMYFCASSRTLPGTEQFFGPGTRLTVL.